One and the same sample provided the 5 T cell receptor beta chains below, sequenced in a study of T cells in Graves' hyperthyroidism and ophthalmopathy. RNA transcripts yielded amplified TCR beta CDR3 regions. A first-round RT-PCR of the TCR CDR3 used the HTBI primer set. TCRdb processed the multiplex PCR reads anew with MiXCR; each CDR3 protein has one entry. Here the sample spans about 520,000 distinct CDR3 sequences, around 24% being singletons. The sample consisted of blood. The source of these receptors is a woman between 25 and 40 years old with Graves' ophthalmopathy.

This clonotype came up once. The V gene is TRBV2, the J gene TRBJ2-7, with unresolved D. CDR1 is SNHLY and CDR2 is FYNNEI in the germline V gene. V was shortened by 6 bases and J by 6 bases, with 9 bases between the two germline ends. This CDR3 is 11 amino acids long. The CDR3 nucleotides are TGTGCCAGCAGCCCCGCCCCCGAGCAGTACTTC. This sequence encodes CASSPAPEQYF.

A few counts support this clonotype. The rearrangement uses TRBV28 and TRBJ2-7; no clear D. Trimming removed 5 bases from V and 2 bases from J, with 13 bases in between. This CDR3 has 14 amino acids. Germline V gives CDR1 MDHEN, CDR2 SYDVKM. The CDR3 DNA is TGTGCCAGCAGTCCCCCGGTGTCAGCCTACGAGCAGTACTTC. It translates to CASSPPVSAYEQYF.

This clonotype was picked up many times. The chain joins TRBV6-2 or TRBV6-3 to TRBJ2-7; tentative D call: TRBD2 (5 bases). Trimming shortened V by 8 bases and J by 3 bases, and 14 bases separated the two germline ends. Germline V gene data show CDR1 as MNHEY and CDR2 as SVGEGT. The CDR3 extends over 13 amino acids. This CDR3 is CASDDSGVYEQYF. CDR3 sequence (DNA): TGTGCCAGCGACGACTCCGGGGTCTACGAGCAGTACTTC.

Many counts were recorded for this clonotype. The J gene is TRBJ2-7, the V gene TRBV10-3, with 7 positions matching TRBD1. CDR3 size: 14 residues. V was pared by 2 bases and J by 2 bases, with 3 bases of the junction left unmatched. Germline assignment: CDR1 ENHRY and CDR2 SYGVKD. The DNA for the CDR3 is TGTGCCATCAGTGAGGGCGGACAGGCCTACGAGCAGTACTTC. It specifies CAISEGGQAYEQYF.

This clonotype was seen a few times. This chain joins TRBV18 and TRBJ1-1, with D uncertain. In germline, CDR1 is KGHSH, CDR2 LQKENI. The CDR3 totals 13 residues. Trimming took off 2 bases at V and 1 base at J, with 5 bases between the two ends. The CDR3 here is CASSPVENTEAFF. DNA for the CDR3: TGTGCCAGCTCACCAGTTGAGAACACTGAAGCTTTCTTT.